This record looks at one TCR beta chain sequence and its context. The target of this receptor is not known. No base-level quality is on record; no much larger clone is a single base apart. This record comes from a study of CD8 T cell repertoires and HIV-1 epitope variants (dated by TCRdb to 2018 to 2020). In the study overall: Twenty-five peptides representing autologous and known Gag and Nef epitope variants were each used to stimulate T cells in separate culture wells. A CMV, EBV and flu peptide pool, the Ebola AY9 epitope as negative control, and a no-peptide well were included as control conditions. Three Gag epitope families and Nef HW9 and YT9 were included among the tested epitopes. Using the EasySep Human T Cell Enrichment Kit, T cells were enriched and then co-cultured with an equal number of autologous T cell-negative cells acting as antigen-presenting cells. The cultures were grown for 10 days in IMDM with gentamicin, and half of the media was changed on days 3 and 7 with IL-2, IL-7 and IL-15 added. An aliquot of 1M T cells was saved as an uncultured baseline condition, separate from the approximately 75 T cell cultures. A total of 83 T cell cultures were run, with each culture condition performed in triplicate except for one peptide, which was performed in duplicate.

Sequencing of TCR beta CDR3 regions was done on the immunoSEQ platform at survey depth. The QIAamp DNA micro kit was used to extract genomic DNA from every cultured and uncultured CD8+ T cell population. The authors' pipeline ran thus. Samples with fewer than 5,000 productive reads were excluded, resulting in the removal of 5 of the 75 HIV peptide-stimulated cultures. Sequences were trimmed to CDR3 by a MANAFEST web app, and nonproductive sequences, CDR3s under 5 amino acids, and sequences not starting with C or ending with F/W were removed. Clonotypes were classified as antigen-specific only if expansion was observed in at least 2 of 3 replicates versus the no-peptide control at FDR 0.01, only within one epitope family. In addition, a specific clonotype needed a frequency at least fivefold higher than in wells stimulated with peptides from other epitope families. The immuneACCESS repertoire file appears here via TCRdb, limited to in-frame rearrangements. These files lack a portion of the clones; in checked studies, under half of the deficit traces to unresolved V genes, and the cause of the others is not known. That table gives V, J and clone size, and the DNA gave D and trimming. This sample holds 4,000 to 5,500 clones; around 62% were observed only once. The ten largest clones represent 42% of the sample.

The EasySep Human CD8+ T Cell Enrichment Kit was used on day 10 to isolate CD8+ T cells from every culture. General findings and caveats noted by the study authors: Roughly ten antigen-specific TCR beta clonotypes were identified, and five or six of them appeared cross-reactive for autologous or known escape epitope variants. Five clonotypes recognized the Nef KF9 family and one the HW9 family, with no responses to the TAALDMSHF plasma variant. The assay could identify only TCR beta chains and pointed to proliferation in response to antigen, not to T cell function or cytokine profile.

The source material was cultured CD8+ T cells derived from PBMCs. The receptor was derived from a male donor with HIV.

The CDR3 region reads CASQSSPGSSYNEQFF. DNA sequence: TGTGCCAGCCAGTCCTCCCCCGGCAGCTCCTACAATGAGCAGTTCTTC. Here the chain combines TRBV7-8 and TRBJ2-1, with the D gene not confidently named. CDR1 and CDR2 are drawn from the germline V gene: SGHVS, FQNEAQ. V sheds 8 bases and J sheds 0 bases, leaving 17 bases between their ends. The CDR3 sequence holds 16 residues, the cysteine and phenylalanine included. Solely the CDR3 DNA is kept, with 48 bases framed from the first base.